The TCR beta chain described here comes from a study of cytomegalovirus exposure and HLA in healthy donors. In the PCR, 60 Vbeta and 13 Jbeta primers were used. Generated by immunoSEQ multiplex PCR, the TCRdb table keeps only in-frame clones and is missing some. The sample yields around 150,000 clones, 75% to 80% seen once. In its sample, this clone was seen a few times. The antigen is undetermined. Study observations and caveats: Common viral pathogens seemed to be connected with several of the most significant clusters, according to a later analysis.

Trimming took off 0 bases at V and 8 bases at J, with 8 bases between the two ends. There are 12 residues in the CDR3. Germline loops: CDR1 SGHRS, CDR2 YFSETQ. The sample consisted of PBMCs. The TCR was taken from a woman aged 25 to 39 in good health and CMV-seronegative. The chain couples TRBV5-1 to TRBJ1-2; D possibly corresponds to TRBD1 (5 bases). CDR3 DNA sequence: TGCGCCAGCAGCTTGGTAGGGGAAGGCTACACCTTC. Translated, it gives CASSLVGEGYTF.